Below, 2 T cell receptor beta chains from the same sample are listed, as sequenced in a study of regulatory T cells in long-lasting Graves disease. Arm-PCR of CDR3 regions with iRepertoire HTBI primers generated TCR beta libraries. Using its own MiXCR run on the multiplex PCR reads, TCRdb lists one record per CDR3 protein. Here the sample spans roughly 220,000 distinct CDR3 sequences, around 17% being singletons. Time point indicated: newly diagnosed GD, antithyroid drugs for less than 3 months. With RNA extracted from PBMCs as input, the TCR library was made. The sample was peripheral blood mononuclear cells (PBMCs), taken at new diagnosis, from a patient treated with antithyroid drugs. Every receptor here comes from a female donor with Graves disease.

This clonotype has a count of ten or more. This chain links TRBV4-2 with TRBJ2-5; D ambiguous. Germline V lookup: CDR1 LGHNA, CDR2 YNFKEQ. The CDR3 extends over 14 amino acids. Trimming took off 2 bases at V and 1 base at J, with 8 bases between the two ends. In DNA, the CDR3 is TGTGCCAGCAGCCAAAGGACGATCCAAGAGACCCAGTACTTC. It is translated as CASSQRTIQETQYF.

This clonotype was counted ten times or more. The CDR3 here is CALNGQMSTEAFF. Written as DNA, the CDR3 is TGTGCTTTAAACGGGCAAATGAGCACTGAAGCTTTCTTT. The chain recombines TRBV30 with TRBJ1-1; D ambiguous. The CDR3 extends over 13 amino acids. Germline V lookup: CDR1 GTSNPN, CDR2 SVGIG (reference sequence).